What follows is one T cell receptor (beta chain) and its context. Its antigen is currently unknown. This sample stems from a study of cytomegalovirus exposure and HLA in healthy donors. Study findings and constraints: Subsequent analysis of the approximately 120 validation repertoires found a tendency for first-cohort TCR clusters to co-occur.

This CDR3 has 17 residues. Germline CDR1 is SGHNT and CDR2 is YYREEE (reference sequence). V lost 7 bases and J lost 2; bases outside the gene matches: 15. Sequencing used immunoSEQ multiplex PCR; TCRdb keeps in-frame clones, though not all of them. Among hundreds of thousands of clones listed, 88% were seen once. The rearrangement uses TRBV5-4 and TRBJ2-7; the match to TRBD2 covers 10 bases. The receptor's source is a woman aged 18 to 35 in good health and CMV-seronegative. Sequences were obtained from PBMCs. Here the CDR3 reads CASRKDLSGRLPYEQYF. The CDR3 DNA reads TGTGCCAGCCGCAAAGACCTTAGCGGGAGGCTTCCCTACGAGCAGTACTTC.